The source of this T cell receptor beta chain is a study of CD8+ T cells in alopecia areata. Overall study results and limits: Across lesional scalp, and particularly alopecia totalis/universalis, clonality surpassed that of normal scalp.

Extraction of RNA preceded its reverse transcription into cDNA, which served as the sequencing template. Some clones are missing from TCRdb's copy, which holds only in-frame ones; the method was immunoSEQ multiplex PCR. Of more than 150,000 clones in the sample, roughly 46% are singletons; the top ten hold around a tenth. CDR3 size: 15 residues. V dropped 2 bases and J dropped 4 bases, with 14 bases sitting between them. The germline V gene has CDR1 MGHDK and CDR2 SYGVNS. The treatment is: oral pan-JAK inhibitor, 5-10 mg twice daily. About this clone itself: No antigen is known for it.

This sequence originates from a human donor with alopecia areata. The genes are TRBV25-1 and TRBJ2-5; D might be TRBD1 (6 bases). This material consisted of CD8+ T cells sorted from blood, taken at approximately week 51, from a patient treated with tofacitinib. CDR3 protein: CASSEGTLVGETQYF. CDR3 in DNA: TGTGCCAGCAGTGAAGGGACACTAGTGGGAGAGACCCAGTACTTC.